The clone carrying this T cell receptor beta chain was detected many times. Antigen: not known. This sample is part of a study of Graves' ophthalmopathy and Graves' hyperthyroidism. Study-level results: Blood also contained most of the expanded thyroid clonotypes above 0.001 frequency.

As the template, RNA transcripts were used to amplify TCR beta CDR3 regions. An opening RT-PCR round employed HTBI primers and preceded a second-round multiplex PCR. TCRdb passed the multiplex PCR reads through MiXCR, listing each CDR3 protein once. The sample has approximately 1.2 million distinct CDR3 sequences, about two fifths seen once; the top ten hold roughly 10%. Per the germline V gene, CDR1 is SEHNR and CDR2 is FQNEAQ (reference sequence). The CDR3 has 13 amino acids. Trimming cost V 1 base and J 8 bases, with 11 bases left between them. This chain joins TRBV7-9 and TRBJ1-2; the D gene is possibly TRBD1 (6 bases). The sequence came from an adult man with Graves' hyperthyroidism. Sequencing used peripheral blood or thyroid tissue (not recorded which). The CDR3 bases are TGTGCCAGCAGCTTAGGGGGGGCGCCCGGCTACACCTTC. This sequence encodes CASSLGGAPGYTF.